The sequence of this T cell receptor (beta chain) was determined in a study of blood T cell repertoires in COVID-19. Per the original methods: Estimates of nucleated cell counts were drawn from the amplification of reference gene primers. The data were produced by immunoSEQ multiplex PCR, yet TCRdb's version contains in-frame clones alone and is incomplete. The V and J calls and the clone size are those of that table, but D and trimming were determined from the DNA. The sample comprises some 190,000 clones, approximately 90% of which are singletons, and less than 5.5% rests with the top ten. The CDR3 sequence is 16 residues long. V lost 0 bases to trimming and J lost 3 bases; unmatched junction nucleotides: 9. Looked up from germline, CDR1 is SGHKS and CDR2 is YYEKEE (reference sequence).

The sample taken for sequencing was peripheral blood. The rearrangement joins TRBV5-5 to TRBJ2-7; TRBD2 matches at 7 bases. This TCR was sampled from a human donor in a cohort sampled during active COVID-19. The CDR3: CASSLGLAGDVYEQYF. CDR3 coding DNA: TGTGCCAGCAGCTTGGGTCTCGCGGGAGATGTCTACGAGCAGTACTTC.